Given below is one TCR beta chain in context. This clonotype has more than one count but fewer than ten. Its antigen is currently not known. Base qualities are missing; no much larger clone stands one base away. Library method: RT-PCR. Sequencing was performed on an Illumina HiSeq 2500. The public reads were reprocessed in TCRdb via fastp at Q25 and MiXCR, keeping in-frame beta chains. Rows with one shared CDR3 protein collapse into an entry with the most common genes and DNA. Counted in this sample were roughly 540,000 distinct CDR3 sequences; roughly 23% of them appeared once. Around 2.8% of the sample goes to the ten largest clones. A distance of 15 bases separates the germline ends of V and J, which lose 4 bases and 3 bases respectively. Taken from the germline V gene (reference sequence), the CDR1 and CDR2 loops are MNHEY and SMNVEV. The CDR3 covers 16 residues, taking in both the cysteine and the phenylalanine. CDR3 DNA is the only sequence kept; it has 48 bases, read in frame from the first base.

The data were taken from a study of response to subunit inactivated influenza vaccine (dated by TCRdb to the late 2010s). Some background on the complete study: Deep quantitative profiling of the T cell receptor repertoire was used in the study to follow responses to a trivalent subunit inactivated influenza vaccine.

What the work shows at the level of the full study, not this receptor alone: The authors proposed that each seasonal influenza vaccination may bring in only a limited number of new T cells.

The same data also went into a second study, on T cells expressing NK-cell markers. As the second paper documents: TCR beta cDNA libraries were made by 5'RACE template switching that added a universal primer site and unique molecular identifiers. Three sorted T-cell subsets (CD3+CD56+NKG2C+, CD3+CD56+NKG2C- and CD3+CD56-NKG2C+) from eight donors had their TCR beta-chain repertoires profiled. Among the eight sequenced donors, seven were HCMV-seropositive and one was HCMV-seronegative. To restrict sorting to alphabetaTCR-expressing T cells, an anti-gammadeltaTCR antibody was added in several experiments. In more than five donors, the dominant CD3+CD56+NKG2C+ clonotypes were found to rank among the top 10 CD8+ clonotypes and to make up roughly 1.0-7.5% of CD8+ T cells. Those dominant clonotypes were again the most abundant among CD3+CD56-NKG2C+ cells in a few donors, at about 25-65%. Whether the expanded NKG2C-expressing T cell clones were specific for HCMV antigens remained unclear. The eight sequenced donors were randomly selected healthy volunteers, three men and five women. HCMV serostatus was determined by detecting HCMV-specific IgG in serum with a commercial ELISA kit. Peripheral blood mononuclear cells were isolated from blood by Ficoll density gradient centrifugation. Magnetic immunoseparation with Miltenyi isolation kits was used to isolate CD4+ and CD8+ T cells from PBMC. Synthesis of cDNA was primed from the TCR beta constant segment and was followed by two consecutive PCR amplification steps. Sequencing of the libraries produced 2 x 150 bp reads on Illumina HiSeq 2000/2500, MiSeq or NextSeq. MIGEC was used to demultiplex reads and group the reads by UMI, and MiTCR was used to assemble and quantify clonotypes. To exclude erroneous sequences, any TCR cDNA sequence not supported by at least two reads was discarded. Downstream repertoire analysis used the tcR package, and clonotypes were matched across fractions by CDR3 nucleotide sequence plus V segment. VDJmatch was used to annotate antigen specificity against VDJdb, with one amino acid substitution allowed in CDR3.

Sample: CD4+ T cells sorted from PBMCs, taken 11 to 12 days after vaccination. This receptor chain uses TRBV27 and TRBJ1-4, and TRBD1 may be the D gene, going by 5 matching bases. The TCR was taken from a man between 50 and 59 years old who received an inactivated influenza vaccine. Donor details come from another sample of the same person, matched by shared clones. The CDR3 region has the sequence CASSWEGVTANEKLFF. The DNA sequence is TGTGCCAGCAGTTGGGAAGGGGTGACGGCTAATGAAAAACTGTTTTTT.